This T cell receptor (beta chain) stems from a study of blood T cells in healthy people across ages. Across the study: In model experiments, template switching was able to capture about one barcoded beta molecule for every two T cells that were present.

Combining a sample-barcoded 5' primer with a J-beta primer mix, a second PCR ran for roughly 6 to 11 cycles. MiXCR, applied by TCRdb to the 5' RACE reads, yields one record per CDR3 protein. The sample lists 850,000 to 1,300,000 distinct CDR3 sequences, 45% seen once, with approximately 20% in the top ten. Germline CDR1 and CDR2: PRHDT and FYEKMQ (reference sequence). CDR3 length equals 16 residues. Trimming cost V 2 bases and J 1 base; bases outside gene matches: 7. Each donor had around 9.2 milliliters of peripheral blood drawn. On this clonotype: Antigen unknown.

Study-wide results and limits: Age showed a roughly linear inverse relationship with TCR beta diversity per million T cells.

The genes are TRBV13 and TRBJ2-7; 8 bases map to TRBD2. This TCR was recovered from an older woman in good health. Specimen: blood. CDR3 sequence: CASSLSSGPFSYEQYF. The CDR3 nucleotides read TGTGCCAGCAGCTTATCTAGCGGGCCTTTTTCCTACGAGCAGTACTTC.